One sample yielded the 10 T cell receptor beta chains listed below, sequenced in a study of T cells in Graves' hyperthyroidism and ophthalmopathy. Amplified TCR beta CDR3 regions derived from RNA transcripts. An initial round of RT-PCR targeting the TCR CDR3 relied on the HTBI primer set. Each CDR3 protein is one row after TCRdb ran MiXCR on the multiplex PCR reads. The table has about 840,000 distinct CDR3 sequences, 38% seen once. Sequenced: blood. The receptor set was obtained from a man younger than 35 with Graves' hyperthyroidism.

About this clonotype: This may be a read error, as it is one base from a much larger clone. This is likely a read error, given that the CDR3 carries no conserved phenylalanine or tryptophan at its end. CDR3 loop: CARGATVTEAFI. CDR3 sequence (DNA): TGTGCCCGGGGGGCAACGGTCACTGAAGCTTTCATT. The chain employs TRBV2 and TRBJ1-1, with D possibly matching TRBD1 (6 bases). The CDR3 runs 12 residues. V was clipped by 11 bases and J by 4 bases, with 14 bases between them. The germline gives CDR1 SNHLY, CDR2 FYNNEI.

As to this clonotype: A much larger clone is a single base away; this may be a read error. The rearrangement links TRBV7-3 to TRBJ1-1; D is ambiguous. The ends were cut back, 2 bases at V and 1 base at J, with 11 bases in the middle. Germline V gene data show CDR1 as SGHTA and CDR2 as FQGTGA. The CDR3 has 15 residues. The CDR3 here is CASSLEEEANTEAFF. The CDR3, as DNA: TGTGCCAGCAGCTTAGAGGAGGAGGCGAACACTGAAGCTTTCTTT.

Only one count was recorded for this clonotype. This chain uses TRBV19 with TRBJ2-7, with 8 bases lining up with TRBD1. Per the germline V gene, CDR1 is LNHDA and CDR2 is SQIVND (reference sequence). The CDR3 length is 15 residues. Trimming at V came to 5 bases and at J to 5 bases, leaving 11 bases not matched to a gene. The chain's CDR3 is CASSRAGTGTHEQYF. CDR3 bases: TGTGCCAGTAGTCGCGCCGGGACAGGCACCCACGAGCAGTACTTC.

The chain employs TRBV5-1 and TRBJ2-7; 7 nucleotides align to TRBD2. This CDR3 is built from 13 residues. Germline V lookup: CDR1 SGHRS, CDR2 YFSETQ. J gave up 2 bases and V 6 bases, and 5 bases lay outside the gene matches. The CDR3 loop reads CASTTGTTYEQYF. CDR3 sequence (DNA): TGCGCCAGCACTACCGGGACTACCTACGAGCAGTACTTC.

This clonotype was recorded once. V and J are TRBV20-1 and TRBJ1-2, with 7 positions matching TRBD1. The CDR3 spans 11 residues. The V segment lost 6 bases and the J segment 2 bases; nucleotides outside the gene matches: 0. Germline assignment: CDR1 DFQATT and CDR2 SNEGSKA (reference sequence). The CDR3 reads CSAGQNYGYTF. DNA of the CDR3: TGCAGTGCGGGACAGAACTATGGCTACACCTTC.

The V gene is TRBV9, the J gene TRBJ2-6; D possibly corresponds to TRBD1 (5 bases). Trimming removed 5 bases from V and 2 bases from J, with 14 bases in between. Germline values: CDR1 SGDLS, CDR2 YYNGEE. This CDR3 has 16 amino acids. CDR3 in DNA: TGTGCCAGCAGGACCGAAAGGGGCCCTGGGGCCAACGTCCTGACTTTC. This encodes CASRTERGPGANVLTF.

In its sample, this clonotype was seen a few times. The V gene is TRBV12-3 or TRBV12-4, the J gene TRBJ1-5; no firm D call. The V end lost 7 bases, the J end lost 0 bases, and 13 bases lay between the germline ends. The CDR3 contains 15 residues. The DNA of the CDR3 is TGTGCCAGCACAGGAGGATTAAGTAGCAATCAGCCCCAGCATTTT. This codes for CASTGGLSSNQPQHF.

The chain employs TRBV10-1 and TRBJ2-2; TRBD2 matches 10 bases. V lost 6 bases to trimming and J lost 0 bases; unmatched junction nucleotides: 13. The CDR3 contains 19 residues. The germline V gene has CDR1 WNHNN and CDR2 SYGVQD (reference sequence). The CDR3 nucleotides are TGCGCCAGCAGGGCCGGACTAGCGGCCTTATTTTCGAACACCGGGGAGCTGTTTTTT. It encodes CASRAGLAALFSNTGELFF.

The chain links TRBV20-1 to TRBJ2-5; D possibly matches TRBD1 or TRBD2 (5 bases each). Looked up from germline, CDR1 is DFQATT and CDR2 is SNEGSKA (reference sequence). Trimming shortened V by 2 bases and J by 4 bases, and 11 bases separated the two germline ends. This CDR3 region has 13 residues. DNA of the CDR3: TGCAGTGCTAGACCCCGGGGCGTAGAGACCCAGTACTTC. This codes for CSARPRGVETQYF.

The sample holds a few counts of this clonotype. The V call is TRBV18, the J call TRBJ1-1; D is ambiguous. V lost 3 bases and J lost 0, with 11 bases in between. Per germline, CDR1 KGHSH and CDR2 LQKENI. The CDR3 loop spans 15 amino acids. In DNA form, the CDR3 reads TGTGCCAGCTCACCCTCCCAACGATTGAACACTGAAGCTTTCTTT. This codes for CASSPSQRLNTEAFF.